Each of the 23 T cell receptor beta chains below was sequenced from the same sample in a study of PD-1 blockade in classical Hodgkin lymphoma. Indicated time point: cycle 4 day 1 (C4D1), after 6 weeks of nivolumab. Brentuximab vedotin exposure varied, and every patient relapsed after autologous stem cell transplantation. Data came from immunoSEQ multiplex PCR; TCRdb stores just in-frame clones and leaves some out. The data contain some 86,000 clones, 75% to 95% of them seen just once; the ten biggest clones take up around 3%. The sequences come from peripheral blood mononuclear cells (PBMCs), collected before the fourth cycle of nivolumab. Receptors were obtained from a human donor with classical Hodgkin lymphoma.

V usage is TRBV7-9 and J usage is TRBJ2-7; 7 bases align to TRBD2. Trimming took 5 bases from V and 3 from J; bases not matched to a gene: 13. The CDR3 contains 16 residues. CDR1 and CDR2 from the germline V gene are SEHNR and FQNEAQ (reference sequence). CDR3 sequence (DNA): TGTGCCAGCAGCCCGCCTGTGGGGGGGGAGGTCTACGAGCAGTACTTC. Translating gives CASSPPVGGEVYEQYF.

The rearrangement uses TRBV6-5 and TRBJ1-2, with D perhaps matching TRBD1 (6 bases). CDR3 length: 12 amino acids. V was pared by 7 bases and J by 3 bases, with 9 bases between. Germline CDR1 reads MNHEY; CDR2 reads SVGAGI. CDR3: CASTDRYYGYTF. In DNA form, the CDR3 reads TGTGCCAGCACCGACAGGTACTATGGCTACACCTTC.

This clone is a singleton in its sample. The CDR3 loop is CASSTAGSYEQYF. The CDR3, as DNA: TGTGCCAGTAGTACCGCAGGGTCCTACGAGCAGTACTTC. This rearrangement joins TRBV19 to TRBJ2-7; a weak D match, TRBD1 (5 bases). This CDR3 region has 13 residues. Trimming took 4 bases from V and 1 from J, leaving 8 bases between them. The germline V gene has CDR1 LNHDA and CDR2 SQIVND (reference sequence).

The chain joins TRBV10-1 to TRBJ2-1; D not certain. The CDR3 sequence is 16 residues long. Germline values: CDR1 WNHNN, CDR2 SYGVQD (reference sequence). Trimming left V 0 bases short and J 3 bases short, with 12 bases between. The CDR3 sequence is CASSESKGNLYNEQFF. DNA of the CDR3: TGCGCCAGCAGTGAGTCGAAAGGAAACCTCTACAATGAGCAGTTCTTC.

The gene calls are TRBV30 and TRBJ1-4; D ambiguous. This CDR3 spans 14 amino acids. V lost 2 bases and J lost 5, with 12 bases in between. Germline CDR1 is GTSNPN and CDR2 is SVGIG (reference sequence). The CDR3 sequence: CAWSSTNINEKLFF. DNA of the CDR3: TGTGCCTGGAGTTCGACGAACATAAATGAAAAACTGTTTTTT. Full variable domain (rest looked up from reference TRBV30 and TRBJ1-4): SQTIHQWPATLVQPVGSPLSLECTVEGTSNPNLYWYRQAAGRGLQLLFYSVGIGQISSEVPQNLSASRPQDRQFILSSKKLLLSDSGFYLCAWSSTNINEKLFFGSGTQLSVL.

The DNA of the CDR3 is TGTGCCAGCAGCAAAGAGGGACAGCCAAATGAAAAACTGTTTTTT. Its translation: CASSKEGQPNEKLFF. The chain combines TRBV2 with TRBJ1-4, with TRBD1 identical over 7 bases. The germline CDR1 and CDR2 sequences are SNHLY and FYNNEI. This CDR3 region has 15 residues. Losses at the gene ends were 6 bases for V and 5 bases for J; bases not matched to a gene: 9. The full variable domain, completed using reference TRBV2 and TRBJ1-4, is EPEVTQTPSHQVTQMGQEVILRCVPISNHLYFYWYRQILGQKVEFLVSFYNNEISEKSEIFDDQFSVERPDGSNFTLKIRSTKLEDSAMYFCASSKEGQPNEKLFFGSGTQLSVL.

CDR3: CASSSPPRGTNTEAFF. DNA for the CDR3: TGCGCCAGCAGCTCTCCCCCCCGGGGTACGAACACTGAAGCTTTCTTT. J is TRBJ1-1 and V is TRBV5-1; no reliable D call. The germline V gene encodes CDR1 SGHRS and CDR2 YFSETQ. The length of the CDR3 is 16 residues. Deletions cut 3 bases from V and 1 base from J, with 16 bases between.

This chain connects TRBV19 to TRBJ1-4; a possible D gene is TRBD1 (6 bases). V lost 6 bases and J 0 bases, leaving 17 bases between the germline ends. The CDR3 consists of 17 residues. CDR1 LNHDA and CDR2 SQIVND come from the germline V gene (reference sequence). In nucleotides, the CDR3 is TGTGCCAGTAGCTTGACAGGCGCTACGGCAACTAATGAAAAACTGTTTTTT. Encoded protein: CASSLTGATATNEKLFF.

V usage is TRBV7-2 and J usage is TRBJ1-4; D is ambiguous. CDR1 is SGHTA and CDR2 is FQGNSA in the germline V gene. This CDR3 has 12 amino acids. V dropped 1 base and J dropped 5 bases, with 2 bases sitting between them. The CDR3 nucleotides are TGTGCCAGCAGCTTAGAGAATGAAAAACTGTTTTTT. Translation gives CASSLENEKLFF.

The CDR3 nucleotides are TGTGCCAGCAGCCGGAGTCTCGGGGGTTCTGGAAACACCATATATTTT. It translates to CASSRSLGGSGNTIYF. The rearrangement joins TRBV5-6 to TRBJ1-3, with D tentatively TRBD1 (5 bases). Trimming removed 4 bases from V and 1 base from J, with 15 bases in between. This CDR3 has 16 amino acids. Germline CDR1 SGHDT, CDR2 YYEEEE.

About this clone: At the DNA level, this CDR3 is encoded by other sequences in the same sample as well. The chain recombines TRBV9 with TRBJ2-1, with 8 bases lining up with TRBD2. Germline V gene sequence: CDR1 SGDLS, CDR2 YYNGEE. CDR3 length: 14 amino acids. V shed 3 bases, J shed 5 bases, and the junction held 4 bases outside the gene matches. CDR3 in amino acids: CASSGSGGHNEQFF. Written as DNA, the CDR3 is TGTGCCAGCAGCGGAAGCGGGGGCCACAATGAGCAGTTCTTC. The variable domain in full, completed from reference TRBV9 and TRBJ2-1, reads DSGVTQTPKHLITATGQRVTLRCSPRSGDLSVYWYQQSLDQGLQFLIQYYNGEERAKGNILERFSAQQFPDLHSELNLSSLELGDSALYFCASSGSGGHNEQFFGPGTRLTVL.

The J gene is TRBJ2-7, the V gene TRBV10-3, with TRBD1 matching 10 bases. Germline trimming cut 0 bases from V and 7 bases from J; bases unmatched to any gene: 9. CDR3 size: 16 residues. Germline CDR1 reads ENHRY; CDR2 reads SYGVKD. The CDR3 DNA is TGTGCCATCAGTGAGTCGGGGACAGGGGCAACGAGGGAGCAGTACTTC. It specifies CAISESGTGATREQYF.

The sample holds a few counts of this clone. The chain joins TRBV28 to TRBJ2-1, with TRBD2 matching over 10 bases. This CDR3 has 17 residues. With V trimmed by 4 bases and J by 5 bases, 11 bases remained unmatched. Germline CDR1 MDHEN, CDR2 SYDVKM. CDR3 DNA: TGTGCCAGCAGTTCCCATGGAAGCGGGGGGGGAAACAATGAGCAGTTCTTC. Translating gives CASSSHGSGGGNNEQFF.

CDR3 DNA sequence: TGCAGCGTGGGACTAGCGGGGGGTTCCTACTCTGGGGCCAACGTCCTGACTTTC. This gives the protein CSVGLAGGSYSGANVLTF. The V and J genes are TRBV29-1 and TRBJ2-6; TRBD2 matches 15 bases. Germline values: CDR1 SQVTM, CDR2 ANQGSEA. The CDR3 sequence is 18 residues long. The junction had 6 bases not matched to a gene; V was cut back by 6 bases and J by 0 bases.

The CDR3 DNA follows: TGTGCCAGCAGCCCGGCAGCCGCCGAAAAACTGTTTTTT. This encodes CASSPAAAEKLFF. The chain uses TRBV7-9 and TRBJ1-4, with D unresolved. V shed 5 bases and J shed 8 bases, with 12 bases lying between them. The CDR3 covers 13 residues. CDR1 is SEHNR, CDR2 FQNEAQ, per germline (reference sequence). Combining the CDR3 with reference TRBV7-9 and TRBJ1-4 gives the whole variable domain DTGVSQNPRHKITKRGQNVTFRCDPISEHNRLYWYRQTLGQGPEFLTYFQNEAQLEKSRLLSDRFSAERPKGSFSTLEIQRTEQGDSAMYLCASSPAAAEKLFFGSGTQLSVL.

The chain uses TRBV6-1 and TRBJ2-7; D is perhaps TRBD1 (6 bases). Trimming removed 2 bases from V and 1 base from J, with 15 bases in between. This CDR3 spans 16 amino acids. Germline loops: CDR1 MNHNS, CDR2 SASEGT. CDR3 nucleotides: TGTGCCAGCAGTGAATTGAGCAGGGGCCCTTCCTACGAGCAGTACTTC. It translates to CASSELSRGPSYEQYF.

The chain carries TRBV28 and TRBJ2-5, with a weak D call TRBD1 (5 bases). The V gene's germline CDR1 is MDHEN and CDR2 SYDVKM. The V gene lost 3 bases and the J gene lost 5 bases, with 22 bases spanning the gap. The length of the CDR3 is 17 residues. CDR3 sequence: CASSFGYEVREGETQYF. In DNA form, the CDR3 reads TGTGCCAGCAGTTTCGGTTATGAGGTCAGGGAAGGGGAGACCCAGTACTTC.

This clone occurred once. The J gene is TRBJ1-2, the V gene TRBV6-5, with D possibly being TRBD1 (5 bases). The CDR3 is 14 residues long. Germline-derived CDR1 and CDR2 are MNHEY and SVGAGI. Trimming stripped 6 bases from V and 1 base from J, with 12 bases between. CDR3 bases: TGTGCCAGCAGGCCCACGGGGGATAACTATGGCTACACCTTC. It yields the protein CASRPTGDNYGYTF.

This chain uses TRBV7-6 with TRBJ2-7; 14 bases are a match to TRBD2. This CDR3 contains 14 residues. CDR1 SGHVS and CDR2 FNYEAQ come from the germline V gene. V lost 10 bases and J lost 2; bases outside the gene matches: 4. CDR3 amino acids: CATSTSGGAYEQYF. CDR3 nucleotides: TGTGCCACCTCGACTAGCGGGGGGGCCTACGAGCAGTACTTC.

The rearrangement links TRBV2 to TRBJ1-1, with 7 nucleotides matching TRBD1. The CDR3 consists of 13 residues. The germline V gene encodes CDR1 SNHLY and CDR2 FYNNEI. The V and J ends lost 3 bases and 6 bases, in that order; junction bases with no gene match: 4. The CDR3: CASSDRQGAEAFF. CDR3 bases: TGTGCCAGCAGTGACAGGCAGGGGGCTGAAGCTTTCTTT.

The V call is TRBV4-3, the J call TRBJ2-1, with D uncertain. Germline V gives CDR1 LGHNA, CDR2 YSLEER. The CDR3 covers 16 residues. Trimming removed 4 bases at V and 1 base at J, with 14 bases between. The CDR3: CASSRSVLISYNEQFF. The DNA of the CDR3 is TGCGCCAGCAGCCGCTCCGTCCTCATTTCCTACAATGAGCAGTTCTTC.

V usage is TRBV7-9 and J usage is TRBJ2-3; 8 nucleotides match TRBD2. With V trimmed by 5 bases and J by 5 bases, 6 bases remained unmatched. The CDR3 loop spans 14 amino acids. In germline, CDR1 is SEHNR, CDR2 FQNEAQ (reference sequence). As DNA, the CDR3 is TGTGCCAGCAGCCCCGGGGGGGCTGGAGATACGCAGTATTTT. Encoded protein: CASSPGGAGDTQYF.

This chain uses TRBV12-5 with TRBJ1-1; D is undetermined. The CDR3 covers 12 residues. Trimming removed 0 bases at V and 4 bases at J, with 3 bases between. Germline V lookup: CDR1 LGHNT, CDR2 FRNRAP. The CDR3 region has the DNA TGTGCTAGTGGTTTGGTAACCACTGAAGCTTTCTTT. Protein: CASGLVTTEAFF.